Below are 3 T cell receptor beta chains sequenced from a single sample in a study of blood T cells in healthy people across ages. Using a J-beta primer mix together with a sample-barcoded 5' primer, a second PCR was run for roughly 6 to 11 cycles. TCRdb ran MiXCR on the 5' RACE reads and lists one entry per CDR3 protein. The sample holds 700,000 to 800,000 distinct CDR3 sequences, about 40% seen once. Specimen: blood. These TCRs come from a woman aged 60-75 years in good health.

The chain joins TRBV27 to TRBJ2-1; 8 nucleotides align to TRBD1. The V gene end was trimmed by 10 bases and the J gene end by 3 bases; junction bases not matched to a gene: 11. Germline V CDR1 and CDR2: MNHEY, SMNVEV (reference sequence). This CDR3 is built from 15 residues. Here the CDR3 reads CAIRTRQGNYNEQFF. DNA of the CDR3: TGTGCCATCCGAACCCGACAGGGGAACTACAATGAGCAGTTCTTC.

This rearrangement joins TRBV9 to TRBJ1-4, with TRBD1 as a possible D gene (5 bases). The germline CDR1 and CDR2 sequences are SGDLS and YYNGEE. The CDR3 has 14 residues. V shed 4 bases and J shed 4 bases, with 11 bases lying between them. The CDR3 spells CASSRGGDNEKLFF. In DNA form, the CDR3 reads TGTGCCAGCAGCCGGGGGGGGGATAATGAAAAACTGTTTTTT. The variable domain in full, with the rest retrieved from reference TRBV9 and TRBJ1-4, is DSGVTQTPKHLITATGQRVTLRCSPRSGDLSVYWYQQSLDQGLQFLIQYYNGEERAKGNILERFSAQQFPDLHSELNLSSLELGDSALYFCASSRGGDNEKLFFGSGTQLSVL.

In nucleotides, the CDR3 is TGTGCCAGCAGCTTGCCAAACAGCCAAGAGACCCAGTACTTC. Residues: CASSLPNSQETQYF. The V call is TRBV5-4, the J call TRBJ2-5; D not certain. The CDR3 contains 14 residues. Trimming shortened V by 1 base and J by 1 base, and 8 bases separated the two germline ends. The germline V gene has CDR1 SGHNT and CDR2 YYREEE (reference sequence).